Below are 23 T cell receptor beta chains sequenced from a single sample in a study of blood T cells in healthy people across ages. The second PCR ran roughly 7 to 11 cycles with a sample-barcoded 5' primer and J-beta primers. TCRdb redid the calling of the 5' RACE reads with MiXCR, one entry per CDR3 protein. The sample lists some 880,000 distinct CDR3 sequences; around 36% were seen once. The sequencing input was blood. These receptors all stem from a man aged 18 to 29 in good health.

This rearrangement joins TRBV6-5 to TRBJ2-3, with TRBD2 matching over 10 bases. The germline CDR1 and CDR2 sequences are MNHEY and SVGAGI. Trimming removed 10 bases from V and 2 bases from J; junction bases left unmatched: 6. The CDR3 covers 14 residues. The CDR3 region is CATTTSGFTDTQYF. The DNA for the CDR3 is TGTGCCACTACGACTAGCGGGTTCACAGATACGCAGTATTTT.

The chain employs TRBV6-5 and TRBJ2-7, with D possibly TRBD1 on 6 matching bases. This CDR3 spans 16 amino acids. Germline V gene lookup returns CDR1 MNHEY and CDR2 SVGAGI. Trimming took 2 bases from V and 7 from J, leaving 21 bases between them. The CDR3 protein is CASSYLGARNHNEQYF. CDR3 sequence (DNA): TGTGCCAGCAGTTACCTGGGGGCCCGCAACCACAATGAGCAGTACTTC.

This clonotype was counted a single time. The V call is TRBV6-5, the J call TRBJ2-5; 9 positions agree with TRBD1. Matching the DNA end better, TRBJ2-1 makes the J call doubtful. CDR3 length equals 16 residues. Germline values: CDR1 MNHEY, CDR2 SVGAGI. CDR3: CASSYSPRQGGETQFF. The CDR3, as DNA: TGTGCCAGCAGTTACTCGCCCCGACAGGGGGGAGAGACCCAGTTCTTC.

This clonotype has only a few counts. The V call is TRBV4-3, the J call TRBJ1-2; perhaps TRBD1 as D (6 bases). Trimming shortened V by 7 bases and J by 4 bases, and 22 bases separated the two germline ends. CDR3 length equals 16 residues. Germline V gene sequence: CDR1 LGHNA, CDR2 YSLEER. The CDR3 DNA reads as TGCGCCAGCACCGGGACTTTTGAAACAGGGCCCTATGGCTACACCTTC. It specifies CASTGTFETGPYGYTF.

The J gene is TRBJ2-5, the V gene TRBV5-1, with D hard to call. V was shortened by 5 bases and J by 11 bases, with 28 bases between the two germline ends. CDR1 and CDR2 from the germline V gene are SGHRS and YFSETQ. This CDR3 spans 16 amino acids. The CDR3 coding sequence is TGCGCCAGCAGTGCGGCGTCGAGCTACCCTTACAATGAGCAGTACTTC. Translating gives CASSAASSYPYNEQYF.

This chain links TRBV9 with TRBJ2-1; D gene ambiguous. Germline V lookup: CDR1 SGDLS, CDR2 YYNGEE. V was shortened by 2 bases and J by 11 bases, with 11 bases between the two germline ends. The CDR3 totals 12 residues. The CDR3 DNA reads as TGTGCCAGCAGCGTTGACCTAAACCAGCAGTTCTTC. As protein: CASSVDLNQQFF.

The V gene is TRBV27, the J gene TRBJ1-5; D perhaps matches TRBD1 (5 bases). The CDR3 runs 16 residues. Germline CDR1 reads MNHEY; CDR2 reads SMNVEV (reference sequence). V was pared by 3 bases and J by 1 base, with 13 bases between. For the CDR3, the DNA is TGTGCCAGCAGTTTGGGGCAGGGAAGAAGCAATCAGCCCCAGCATTTT. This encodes CASSLGQGRSNQPQHF.

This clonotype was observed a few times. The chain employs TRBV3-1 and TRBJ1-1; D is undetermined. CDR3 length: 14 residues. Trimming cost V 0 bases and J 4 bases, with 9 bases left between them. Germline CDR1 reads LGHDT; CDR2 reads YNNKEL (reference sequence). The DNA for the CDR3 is TGTGCCAGCAGCCAAGAGTACTCCGGCACTGAAGCTTTCTTT. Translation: CASSQEYSGTEAFF.

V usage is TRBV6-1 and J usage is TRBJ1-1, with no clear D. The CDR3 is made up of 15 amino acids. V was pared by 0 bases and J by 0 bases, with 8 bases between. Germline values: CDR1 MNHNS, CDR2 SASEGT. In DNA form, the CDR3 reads TGTGCCAGCAGTGAAGCGCTAGATCTGAACACTGAAGCTTTCTTT. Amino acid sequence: CASSEALDLNTEAFF.

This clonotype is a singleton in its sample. CDR3 sequence (DNA): TGTGCCAGCAGCTTAGGGGGGGGCAGCAGTTCTGGAAACACCATATATTTT. Amino acids: CASSLGGGSSSGNTIYF. This sequence joins TRBV7-9 and TRBJ1-3; TRBD1 is a possible D gene (6 bases). Germline V gene sequence: CDR1 SEHNR, CDR2 FQNEAQ (reference sequence). This CDR3 has 17 residues. Deletions cut 1 base from V and 1 base from J, with 14 bases between.

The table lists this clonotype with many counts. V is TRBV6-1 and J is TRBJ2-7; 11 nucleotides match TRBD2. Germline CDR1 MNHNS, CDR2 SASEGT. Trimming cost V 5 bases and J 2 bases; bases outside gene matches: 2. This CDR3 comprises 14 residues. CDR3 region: CASSPGLAAYEQYF. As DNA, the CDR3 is TGTGCCAGCAGTCCGGGACTAGCGGCCTACGAGCAGTACTTC.

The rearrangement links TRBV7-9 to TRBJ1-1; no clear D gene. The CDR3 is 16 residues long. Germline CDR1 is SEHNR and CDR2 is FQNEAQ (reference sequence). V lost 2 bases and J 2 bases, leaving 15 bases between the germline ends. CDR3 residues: CASSLKRDLSNTEAFF. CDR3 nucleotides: TGTGCCAGCAGCTTAAAGAGGGATTTGAGCAACACTGAAGCTTTCTTT.

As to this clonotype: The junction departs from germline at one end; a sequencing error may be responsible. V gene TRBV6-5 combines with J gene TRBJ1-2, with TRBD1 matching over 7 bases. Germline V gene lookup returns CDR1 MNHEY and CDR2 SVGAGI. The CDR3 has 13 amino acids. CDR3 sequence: CASSKGGTYGCTF. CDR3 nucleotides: TGTGCCAGCAGCAAAGGGGGCACCTATGGCTGCACCTTC.

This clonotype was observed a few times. CDR3 nucleotides: TGCGCCAGCAGCTTGGAACGAACCCTAGCCAAAAACATTCAGTACTTC. Its translation: CASSLERTLAKNIQYF. The genes are TRBV5-1 and TRBJ2-4; no clear D. The V and J ends lost 0 bases and 0 bases respectively, with 10 bases between them. The V gene's germline CDR1 is SGHRS and CDR2 YFSETQ. The CDR3 is made up of 16 amino acids.

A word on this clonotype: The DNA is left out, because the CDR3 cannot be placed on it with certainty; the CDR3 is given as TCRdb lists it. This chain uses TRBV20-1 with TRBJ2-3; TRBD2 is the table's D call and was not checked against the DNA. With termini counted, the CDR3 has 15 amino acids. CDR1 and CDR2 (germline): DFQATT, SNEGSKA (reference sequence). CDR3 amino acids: CSAPLGVAGGSREYF.

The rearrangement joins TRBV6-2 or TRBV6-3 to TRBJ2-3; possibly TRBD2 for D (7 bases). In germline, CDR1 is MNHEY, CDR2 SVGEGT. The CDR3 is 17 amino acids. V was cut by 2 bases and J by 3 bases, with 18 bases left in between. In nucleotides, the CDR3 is TGTGCCAGCAGTTACACGACCGCGCGGGGGCAGACAGATACGCAGTATTTT. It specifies CASSYTTARGQTDTQYF.

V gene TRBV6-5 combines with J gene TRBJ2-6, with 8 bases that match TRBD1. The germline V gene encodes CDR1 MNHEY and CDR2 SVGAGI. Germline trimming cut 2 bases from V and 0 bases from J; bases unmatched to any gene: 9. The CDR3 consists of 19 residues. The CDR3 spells CASSYGRDRILSGANVLTF. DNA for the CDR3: TGTGCCAGCAGTTACGGCCGGGACAGGATCCTCTCTGGGGCCAACGTCCTGACTTTC.

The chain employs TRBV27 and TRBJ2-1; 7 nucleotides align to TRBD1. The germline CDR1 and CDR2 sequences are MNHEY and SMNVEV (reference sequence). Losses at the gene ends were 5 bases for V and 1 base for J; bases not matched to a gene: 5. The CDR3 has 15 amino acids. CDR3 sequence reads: CASSPRDRSYNEQFF. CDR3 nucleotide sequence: TGTGCCAGCAGTCCCCGGGACAGATCCTACAATGAGCAGTTCTTC.

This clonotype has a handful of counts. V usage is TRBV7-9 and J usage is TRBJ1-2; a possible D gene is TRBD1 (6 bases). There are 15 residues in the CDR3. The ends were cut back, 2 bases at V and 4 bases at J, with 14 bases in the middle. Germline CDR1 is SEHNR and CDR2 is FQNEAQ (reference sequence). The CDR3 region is CASSLLLGDTYGYTF. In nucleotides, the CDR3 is TGTGCCAGCAGCTTATTGCTGGGGGACACCTATGGCTACACCTTC.

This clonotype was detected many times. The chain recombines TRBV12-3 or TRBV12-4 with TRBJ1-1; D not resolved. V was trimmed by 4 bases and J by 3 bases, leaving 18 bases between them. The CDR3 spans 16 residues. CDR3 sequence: CASSWAGGSLDTEAFF. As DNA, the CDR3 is TGTGCCAGCAGTTGGGCCGGAGGGTCCCTTGACACTGAAGCTTTCTTT.

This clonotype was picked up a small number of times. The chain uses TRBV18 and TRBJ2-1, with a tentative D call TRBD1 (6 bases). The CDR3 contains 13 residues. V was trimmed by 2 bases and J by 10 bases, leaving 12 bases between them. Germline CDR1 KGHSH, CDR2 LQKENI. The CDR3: CASSPSTGSEQFF. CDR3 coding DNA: TGTGCCAGCTCACCATCTACAGGGAGCGAGCAGTTCTTC.

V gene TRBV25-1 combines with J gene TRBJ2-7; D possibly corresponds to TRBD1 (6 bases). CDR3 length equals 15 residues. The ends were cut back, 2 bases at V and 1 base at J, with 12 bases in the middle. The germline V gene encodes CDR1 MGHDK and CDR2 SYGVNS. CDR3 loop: CASSESGQGSYEQYF. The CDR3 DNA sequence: TGTGCCAGCAGTGAAAGCGGCCAGGGGTCCTACGAGCAGTACTTC.

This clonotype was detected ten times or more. The CDR3 loop is CSVEAGRGHTDTQYF. The DNA of the CDR3 is TGCAGCGTTGAAGCCGGACGGGGACACACAGATACGCAGTATTTT. This chain uses TRBV29-1 with TRBJ2-3; possible D gene TRBD1, 6 bases. This CDR3 contains 15 residues. Trimming shortened V by 1 base and J by 2 bases, and 13 bases separated the two germline ends. Germline CDR1 SQVTM, CDR2 ANQGSEA.